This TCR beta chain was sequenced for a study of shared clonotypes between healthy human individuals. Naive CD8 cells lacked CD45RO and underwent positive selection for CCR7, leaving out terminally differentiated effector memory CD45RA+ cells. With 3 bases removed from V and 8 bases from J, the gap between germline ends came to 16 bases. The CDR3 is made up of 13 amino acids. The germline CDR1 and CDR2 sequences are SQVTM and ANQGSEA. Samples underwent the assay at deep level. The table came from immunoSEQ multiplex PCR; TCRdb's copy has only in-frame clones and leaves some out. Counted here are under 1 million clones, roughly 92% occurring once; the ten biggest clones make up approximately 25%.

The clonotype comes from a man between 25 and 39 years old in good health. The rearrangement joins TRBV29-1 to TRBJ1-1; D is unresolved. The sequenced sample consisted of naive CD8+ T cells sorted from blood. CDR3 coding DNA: TGCAGCGTTGATCGAGGCGGGCCGCGAGAAGCTTTCTTT. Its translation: CSVDRGGPREAFF.